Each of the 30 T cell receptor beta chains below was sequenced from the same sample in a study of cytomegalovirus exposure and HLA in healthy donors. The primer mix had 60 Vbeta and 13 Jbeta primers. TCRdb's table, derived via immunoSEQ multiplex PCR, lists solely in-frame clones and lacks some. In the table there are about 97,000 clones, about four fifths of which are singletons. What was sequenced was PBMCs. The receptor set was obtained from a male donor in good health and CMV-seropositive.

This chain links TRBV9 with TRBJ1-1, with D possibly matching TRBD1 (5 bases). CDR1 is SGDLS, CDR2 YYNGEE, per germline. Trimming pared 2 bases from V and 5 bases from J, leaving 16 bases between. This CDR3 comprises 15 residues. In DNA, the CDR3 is TGTGCCAGCAGCGTTCATCCAGGGAAAACGACTGAAGCTTTCTTT. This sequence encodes CASSVHPGKTTEAFF.

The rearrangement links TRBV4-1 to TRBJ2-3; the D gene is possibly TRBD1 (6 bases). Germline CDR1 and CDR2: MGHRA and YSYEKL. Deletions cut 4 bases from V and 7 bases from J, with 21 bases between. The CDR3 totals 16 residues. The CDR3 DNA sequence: TGCGCCAGCAGCCTAGAGGGCAGGGGTAATCCAAATACGCAGTATTTT. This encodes CASSLEGRGNPNTQYF.

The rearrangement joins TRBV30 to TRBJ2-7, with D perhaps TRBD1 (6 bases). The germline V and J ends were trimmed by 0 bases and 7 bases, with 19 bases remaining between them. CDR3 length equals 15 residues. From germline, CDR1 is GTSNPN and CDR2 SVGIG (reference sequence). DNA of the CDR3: TGTGCCTGGAGTGTACTGCGGACAGACATTCGAGAGCAGTACTTC. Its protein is CAWSVLRTDIREQYF. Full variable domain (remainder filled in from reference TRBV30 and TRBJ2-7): SQTIHQWPATLVQPVGSPLSLECTVEGTSNPNLYWYRQAAGRGLQLLFYSVGIGQISSEVPQNLSASRPQDRQFILSSKKLLLSDSGFYLCAWSVLRTDIREQYFGPGTRLTVT.

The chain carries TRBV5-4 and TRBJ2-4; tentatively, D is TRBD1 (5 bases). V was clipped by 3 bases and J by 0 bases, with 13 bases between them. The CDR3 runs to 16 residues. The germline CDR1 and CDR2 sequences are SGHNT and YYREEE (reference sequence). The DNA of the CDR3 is TGTGCCAGCAGCTCCTCAGGGCTGGCAGCCAAAAACATTCAGTACTTC. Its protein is CASSSSGLAAKNIQYF.

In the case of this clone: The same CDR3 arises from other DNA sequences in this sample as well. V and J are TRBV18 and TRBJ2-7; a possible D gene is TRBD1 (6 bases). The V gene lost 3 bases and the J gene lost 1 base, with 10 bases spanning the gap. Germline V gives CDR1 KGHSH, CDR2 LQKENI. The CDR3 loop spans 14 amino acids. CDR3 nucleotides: TGTGCCAGCTCACCGGGCCAGGGGTCCTACGAGCAGTACTTC. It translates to CASSPGQGSYEQYF. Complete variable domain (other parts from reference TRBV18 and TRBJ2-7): NAGVMQNPRHLVRRRGQEARLRCSPMKGHSHVYWYRQLPEEGLKFMVYLQKENIIDESGMPKERFSAEFPKEGPSILRIQQVVRGDSAAYFCASSPGQGSYEQYFGPGTRLTVT.

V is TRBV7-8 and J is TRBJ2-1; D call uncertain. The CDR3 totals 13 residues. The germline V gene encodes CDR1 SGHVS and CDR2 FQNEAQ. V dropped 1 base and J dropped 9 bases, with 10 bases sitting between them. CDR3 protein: CASSLDLSGEQFF. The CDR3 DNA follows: TGTGCCAGCAGCTTAGACCTCTCGGGTGAGCAGTTCTTC.

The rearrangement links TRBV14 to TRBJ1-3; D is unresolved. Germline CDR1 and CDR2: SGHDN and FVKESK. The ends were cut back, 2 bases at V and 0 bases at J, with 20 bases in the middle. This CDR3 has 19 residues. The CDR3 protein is CASSQRGSVELSSGNTIYF. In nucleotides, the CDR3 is TGTGCCAGCAGCCAACGAGGATCAGTGGAACTAAGCTCTGGAAACACCATATATTTT.

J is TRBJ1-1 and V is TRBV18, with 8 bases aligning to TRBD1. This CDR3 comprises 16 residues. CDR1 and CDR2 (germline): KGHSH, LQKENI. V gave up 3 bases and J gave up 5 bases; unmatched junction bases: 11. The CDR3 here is CASSPSQGARGTEAFF. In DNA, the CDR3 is TGTGCCAGCTCACCCTCCCAGGGGGCTCGGGGAACTGAAGCTTTCTTT.

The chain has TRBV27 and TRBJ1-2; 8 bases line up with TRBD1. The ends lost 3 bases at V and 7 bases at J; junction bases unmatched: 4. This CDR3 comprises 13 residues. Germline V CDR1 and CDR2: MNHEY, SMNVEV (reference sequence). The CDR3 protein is CASSFRTGSGYTF. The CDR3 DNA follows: TGTGCCAGCAGTTTCCGGACAGGGAGTGGCTACACCTTC.

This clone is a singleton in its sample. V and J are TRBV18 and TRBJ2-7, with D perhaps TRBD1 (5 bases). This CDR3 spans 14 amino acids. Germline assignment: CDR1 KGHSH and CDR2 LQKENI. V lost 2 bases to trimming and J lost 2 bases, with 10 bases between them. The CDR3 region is CASSPSQQAYEQYF. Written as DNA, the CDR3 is TGTGCCAGCTCACCAAGTCAACAGGCCTACGAGCAGTACTTC.

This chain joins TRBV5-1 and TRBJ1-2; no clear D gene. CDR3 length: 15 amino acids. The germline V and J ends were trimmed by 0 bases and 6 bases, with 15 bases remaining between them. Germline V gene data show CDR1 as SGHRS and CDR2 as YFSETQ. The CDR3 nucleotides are TGCGCCAGCAGCTTGGTCAGTAAGGAGGGAGATGGCTACACCTTC. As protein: CASSLVSKEGDGYTF.

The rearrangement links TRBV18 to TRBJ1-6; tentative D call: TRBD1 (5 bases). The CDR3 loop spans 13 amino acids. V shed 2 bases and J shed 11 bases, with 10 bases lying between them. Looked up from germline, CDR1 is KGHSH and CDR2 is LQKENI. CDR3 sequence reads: CASSPGASPPLHF. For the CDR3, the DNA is TGTGCCAGCTCACCAGGGGCCAGCCCACCCCTCCACTTT.

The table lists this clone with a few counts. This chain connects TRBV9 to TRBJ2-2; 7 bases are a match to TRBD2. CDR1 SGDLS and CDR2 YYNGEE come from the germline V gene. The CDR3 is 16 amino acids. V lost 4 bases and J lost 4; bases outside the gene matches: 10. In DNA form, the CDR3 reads TGTGCCAGCAGCTTCCCCCTTGGGGGGGGCACCGGGGAGCTGTTTTTT. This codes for CASSFPLGGGTGELFF.

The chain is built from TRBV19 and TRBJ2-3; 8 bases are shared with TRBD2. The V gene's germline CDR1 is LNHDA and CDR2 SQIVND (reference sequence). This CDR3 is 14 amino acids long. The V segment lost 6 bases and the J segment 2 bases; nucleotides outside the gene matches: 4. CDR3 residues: CASRDSGDTDTQYF. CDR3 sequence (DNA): TGTGCCAGTAGGGATAGCGGGGACACAGATACGCAGTATTTT.

This chain's CDR3 is CASGQPTNTEAFF. In nucleotides, the CDR3 is TGTGCCAGCGGGCAGCCTACGAACACTGAAGCTTTCTTT. V and J are TRBV25-1 and TRBJ1-1, with D hard to call. This CDR3 contains 13 residues. The V and J ends lost 8 bases and 1 base respectively, with 11 bases between them. Germline values: CDR1 MGHDK, CDR2 SYGVNS.

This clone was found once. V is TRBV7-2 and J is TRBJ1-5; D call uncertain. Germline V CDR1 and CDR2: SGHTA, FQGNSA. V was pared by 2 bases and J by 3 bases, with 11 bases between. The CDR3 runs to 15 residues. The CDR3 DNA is TGTGCCAGCAGCTTAAGTCAGAATGTCAATCAGCCCCAGCATTTT. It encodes CASSLSQNVNQPQHF.

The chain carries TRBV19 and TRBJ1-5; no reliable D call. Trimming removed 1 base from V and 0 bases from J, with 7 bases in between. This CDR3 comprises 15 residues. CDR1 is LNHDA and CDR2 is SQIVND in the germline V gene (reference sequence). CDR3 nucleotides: TGTGCCAGTAGTATAGTGCGGCTTAGCAATCAGCCCCAGCATTTT. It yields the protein CASSIVRLSNQPQHF.

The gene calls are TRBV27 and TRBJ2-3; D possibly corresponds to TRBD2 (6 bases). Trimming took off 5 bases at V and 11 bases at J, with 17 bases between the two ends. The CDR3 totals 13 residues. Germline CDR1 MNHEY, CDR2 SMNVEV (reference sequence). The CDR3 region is CASSPGRRGGQYF. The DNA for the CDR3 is TGTGCCAGCAGTCCGGGGCGAAGGGGAGGGCAGTATTTT.

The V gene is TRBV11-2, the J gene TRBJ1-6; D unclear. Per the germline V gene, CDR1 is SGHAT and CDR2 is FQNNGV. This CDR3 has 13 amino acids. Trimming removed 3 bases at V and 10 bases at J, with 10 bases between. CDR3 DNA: TGTGCCAGCAGCTTCGCCGGAGTGTCACCCCTCCACTTT. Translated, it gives CASSFAGVSPLHF.

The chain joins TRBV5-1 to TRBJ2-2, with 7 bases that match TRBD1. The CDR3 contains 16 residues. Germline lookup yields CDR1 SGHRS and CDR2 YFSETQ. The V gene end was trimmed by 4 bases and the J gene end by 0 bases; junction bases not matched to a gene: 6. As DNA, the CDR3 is TGCGCCAGCAGCCAAGGGACAGCCGCGAACACCGGGGAGCTGTTTTTT. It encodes CASSQGTAANTGELFF.

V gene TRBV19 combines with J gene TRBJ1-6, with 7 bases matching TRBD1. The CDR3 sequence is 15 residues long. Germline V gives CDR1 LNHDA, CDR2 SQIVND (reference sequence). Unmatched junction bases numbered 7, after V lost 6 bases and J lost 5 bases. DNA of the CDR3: TGTGCCAGTAGCCAGACAGGGACGGATAATTCACCCCTCCACTTT. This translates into CASSQTGTDNSPLHF.

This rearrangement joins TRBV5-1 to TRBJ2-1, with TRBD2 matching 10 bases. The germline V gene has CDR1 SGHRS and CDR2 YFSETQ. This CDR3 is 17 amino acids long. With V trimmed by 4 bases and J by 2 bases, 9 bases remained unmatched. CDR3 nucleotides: TGCGCCAGCAGCCCCTATACTCTAGCGGGGGCCTACAATGAGCAGTTCTTC. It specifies CASSPYTLAGAYNEQFF. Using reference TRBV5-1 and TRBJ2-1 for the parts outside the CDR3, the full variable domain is KAGVTQTPRYLIKTRGQQVTLSCSPISGHRSVSWYQQTPGQGLQFLFEYFSETQRNKGNFPGRFSGRQFSNSRSEMNVSTLELGDSALYLCASSPYTLAGAYNEQFFGPGTRLTVL.

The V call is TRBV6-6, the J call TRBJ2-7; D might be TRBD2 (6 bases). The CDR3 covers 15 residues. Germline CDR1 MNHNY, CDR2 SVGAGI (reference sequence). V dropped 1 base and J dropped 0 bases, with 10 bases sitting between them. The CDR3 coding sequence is TGTGCCAGCAGTTACTACGGGGGTAACTCCTACGAGCAGTACTTC. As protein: CASSYYGGNSYEQYF.

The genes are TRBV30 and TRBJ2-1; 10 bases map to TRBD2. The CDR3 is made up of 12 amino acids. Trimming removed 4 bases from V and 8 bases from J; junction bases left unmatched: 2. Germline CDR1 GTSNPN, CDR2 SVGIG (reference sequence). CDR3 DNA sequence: TGTGCCTGGACTAGCGGGGGCGATGAGCAGTTCTTC. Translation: CAWTSGGDEQFF. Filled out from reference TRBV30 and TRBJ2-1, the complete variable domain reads SQTIHQWPATLVQPVGSPLSLECTVEGTSNPNLYWYRQAAGRGLQLLFYSVGIGQISSEVPQNLSASRPQDRQFILSSKKLLLSDSGFYLCAWTSGGDEQFFGPGTRLTVL.

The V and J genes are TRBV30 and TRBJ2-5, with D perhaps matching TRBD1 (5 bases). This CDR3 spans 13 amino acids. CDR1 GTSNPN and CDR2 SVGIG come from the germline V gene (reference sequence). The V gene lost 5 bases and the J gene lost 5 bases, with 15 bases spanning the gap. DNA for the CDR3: TGTGCCTGGGCAGGGTCGGGTGAGGAGACCCAGTACTTC. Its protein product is CAWAGSGEETQYF.

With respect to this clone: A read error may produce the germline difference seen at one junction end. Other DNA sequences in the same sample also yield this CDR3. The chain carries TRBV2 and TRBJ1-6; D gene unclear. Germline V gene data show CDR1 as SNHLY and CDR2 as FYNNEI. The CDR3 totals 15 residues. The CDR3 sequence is CASREESSYNSPLHF. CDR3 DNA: TGTGCCAGCAGGGAGGAGAGCTCCTATAATTCCCCCCTCCACTTT.

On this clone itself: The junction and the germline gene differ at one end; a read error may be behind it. The CDR3 sequence: CASSSITGPGETQYF. CDR3 in DNA: TGTGCTAGCAGCTCGATAACAGGCCCTGGGGAGACCCAGTACTTC. This chain links TRBV7-7 with TRBJ2-5, with D perhaps matching TRBD1 (5 bases). This CDR3 is 15 amino acids long. Germline V gives CDR1 SSHAT, CDR2 FNYEAQ (reference sequence).

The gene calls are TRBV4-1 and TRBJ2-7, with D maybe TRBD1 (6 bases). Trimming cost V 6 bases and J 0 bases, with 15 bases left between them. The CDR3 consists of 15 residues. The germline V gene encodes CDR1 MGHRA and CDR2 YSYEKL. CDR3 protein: CASRHRDDISYEQYF. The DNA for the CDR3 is TGCGCCAGCAGGCACAGGGATGACATCTCCTACGAGCAGTACTTC.

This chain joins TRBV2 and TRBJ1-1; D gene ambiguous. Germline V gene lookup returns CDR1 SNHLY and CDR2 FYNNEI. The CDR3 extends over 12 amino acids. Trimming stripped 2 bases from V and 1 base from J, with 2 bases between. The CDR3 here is CASSEQNTEAFF. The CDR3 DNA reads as TGTGCCAGCAGTGAACAGAACACTGAAGCTTTCTTT.

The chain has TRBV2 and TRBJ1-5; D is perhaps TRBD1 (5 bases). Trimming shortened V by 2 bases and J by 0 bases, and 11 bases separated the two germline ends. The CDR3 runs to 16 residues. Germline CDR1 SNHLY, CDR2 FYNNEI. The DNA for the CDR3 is TGTGCCAGCAGTGAAAGGGGACTGTATAGCAATCAGCCCCAGCATTTT. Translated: CASSERGLYSNQPQHF.